A single sample gave rise to the 18 T cell receptor beta chains below, sequenced in a study of blood T cell repertoires in COVID-19. Data came from immunoSEQ multiplex PCR; TCRdb stores just in-frame clones and leaves some out. The sample yields roughly 200,000 clones, about 82% seen once. The sequencing sample was made of PBMCs or T cells enriched from blood (not recorded which). The receptors stem from a man aged 40-55 years with acute COVID-19.

This chain connects TRBV9 to TRBJ1-2; 10 bases are a match to TRBD1. This CDR3 comprises 17 residues. The germline CDR1 and CDR2 sequences are SGDLS and YYNGEE. Germline trimming cut 6 bases from V and 3 bases from J; bases unmatched to any gene: 14. CDR3 amino acids: CASTLTGGAGYHYGYTF. CDR3 coding DNA: TGTGCCAGCACCCTGACAGGGGGCGCGGGTTATCACTATGGCTACACCTTC.

This clone was counted only a few times. The V and J genes are TRBV11-1 and TRBJ2-7, with D perhaps TRBD2 (6 bases). This CDR3 region has 14 residues. Germline CDR1 reads SGHAT; CDR2 reads FQDESV (reference sequence). The ends were cut back, 5 bases at V and 5 bases at J, with 16 bases in the middle. The CDR3 coding sequence is TGTGCCAGCAGCCCCAGGCGGGGTGTAGACGAGCAGTACTTC. It specifies CASSPRRGVDEQYF.

The chain is built from TRBV6-5 and TRBJ2-7; 13 positions agree with TRBD2. The CDR3 is 13 amino acids. Germline V lookup: CDR1 MNHEY, CDR2 SVGAGI. Germline trimming cut 7 bases from V and 9 bases from J; bases unmatched to any gene: 6. CDR3 nucleotides: TGTGCCAGCAACCCGGGACTAGCGGGACGGCAGTACTTC. It codes for CASNPGLAGRQYF.

The rearrangement uses TRBV27 and TRBJ2-1, with a tentative D call TRBD2 (6 bases). The V end lost 7 bases, the J end lost 9 bases, and 16 bases lay between the germline ends. The germline gives CDR1 MNHEY, CDR2 SMNVEV (reference sequence). The CDR3 has 13 residues. The CDR3 sequence: CASNQYGTVEQFF. The CDR3 nucleotides are TGTGCCAGCAATCAATACGGGACTGTTGAGCAGTTCTTC.

In this sample, this clone turned up a few times. V and J are TRBV18 and TRBJ2-1, with 8 bases that match TRBD1. V lost 4 bases to trimming and J lost 5 bases; unmatched junction nucleotides: 10. Per the germline V gene, CDR1 is KGHSH and CDR2 is LQKENI. The CDR3 spans 16 residues. The DNA for the CDR3 is TGTGCCAGCTCACGCGACGACAGGGGACTCGACAATGAGCAGTTCTTC. The encoded protein is CASSRDDRGLDNEQFF.

The chain joins TRBV4-1 to TRBJ1-2; tentative D call: TRBD1 (5 bases). CDR3 size: 15 residues. The germline V gene has CDR1 MGHRA and CDR2 YSYEKL. Trimming shortened V by 1 base and J by 4 bases, and 13 bases separated the two germline ends. The CDR3 DNA sequence: TGCGCCAGCAGCCAAGGGGAAGGGGCCGTCTATGGCTACACCTTC. It translates to CASSQGEGAVYGYTF.

This chain joins TRBV21-1 and TRBJ2-7; the D call of TRBD1 is as the table states it, not checked on the DNA. TRBV21-1 is classified as a pseudogene. The CDR3 totals 14 residues. The CDR3: CASSASGQAYEQYF. Here the CDR3 DNA reads TGTGCCAGCAGCGCCTCGGGACAAGCCTACGAGCAGTACTTC.

This chain links TRBV29-1 with TRBJ2-5, with D maybe TRBD2 (5 bases). V was trimmed by 7 bases and J by 1 base, leaving 7 bases between them. The germline V gene encodes CDR1 SQVTM and CDR2 ANQGSEA. CDR3 length equals 11 residues. The chain's CDR3 is CSGTFQETQYF. The CDR3 coding sequence is TGCAGCGGGACTTTCCAAGAGACCCAGTACTTC.

The chain joins TRBV5-6 to TRBJ1-4; 9 bases map to TRBD1. The CDR3 totals 16 residues. Unmatched junction bases numbered 8, after V lost 4 bases and J lost 4 bases. CDR1 and CDR2 from the germline V gene are SGHDT and YYEEEE. The CDR3 spells CASSRTGDNLNEKLFF. In DNA form, the CDR3 reads TGTGCCAGCAGCCGGACAGGGGACAACCTTAATGAAAAACTGTTTTTT.

The rearrangement joins TRBV9 to TRBJ2-3, with 11 bases lining up with TRBD2. CDR3 size: 18 residues. Germline trimming cut 0 bases from V and 4 bases from J; bases unmatched to any gene: 10. Per the germline V gene, CDR1 is SGDLS and CDR2 is YYNGEE. CDR3 sequence reads: CASSVGFTSGRRSDTQYF. The CDR3 bases are TGTGCCAGCAGCGTAGGATTTACTAGCGGGAGAAGGTCAGATACGCAGTATTTT.

The chain links TRBV5-4 to TRBJ2-3, with a possible D match to TRBD2 (6 bases). Germline V gene lookup returns CDR1 SGHNT and CDR2 YYREEE (reference sequence). The CDR3 totals 14 residues. Deletions cut 4 bases from V and 5 bases from J, with 14 bases between. The CDR3 reads CASSVPLGGDTQYF. The CDR3 DNA reads as TGTGCCAGCAGCGTGCCCTTGGGGGGAGATACGCAGTATTTT.

The rearrangement links TRBV10-1 to TRBJ2-1, with 8 bases lining up with TRBD2. From germline, CDR1 is WNHNN and CDR2 SYGVQD (reference sequence). Trimming cost V 4 bases and J 0 bases; bases outside gene matches: 8. The CDR3 runs to 17 residues. The CDR3 DNA reads as TGCGCCAGCAGTGGTTATTCGGCGGGAGGCTCCTACAATGAGCAGTTCTTC. Its protein product is CASSGYSAGGSYNEQFF.

V is TRBV27 and J is TRBJ1-4, with D tentatively TRBD1 (5 bases). V was shortened by 4 bases and J by 2 bases, with 8 bases between the two germline ends. This CDR3 comprises 14 residues. The germline V gene has CDR1 MNHEY and CDR2 SMNVEV (reference sequence). The CDR3 loop is CASSWTHTNEKLFF. DNA for the CDR3: TGTGCCAGCAGTTGGACACATACTAATGAAAAACTGTTTTTT.

The chain has TRBV7-2 and TRBJ1-6, with D tentatively TRBD1 (6 bases). The V gene lost 5 bases and the J gene lost 3 bases, with 11 bases spanning the gap. Germline-derived CDR1 and CDR2 are SGHTA and FQGNSA. This CDR3 contains 15 residues. The CDR3 sequence: CASSRTANYNSPLHF. CDR3 in DNA: TGTGCCAGCAGCCGGACAGCAAACTATAATTCACCCCTCCACTTT.

This clone was recorded only once. The chain uses TRBV5-1 and TRBJ2-7, with D possibly being TRBD1 (6 bases). CDR3 length: 14 residues. Germline lookup yields CDR1 SGHRS and CDR2 YFSETQ. The V gene lost 4 bases and the J gene lost 1 base, with 12 bases spanning the gap. The CDR3 bases are TGCGCCAGCAGCCCAGGGGACGCGTCCTACGAGCAGTACTTC. Translation gives CASSPGDASYEQYF.

This clone appeared once. The chain couples TRBV21-1 to TRBJ2-2; the D call TRBD1 from the table was never checked on the DNA. TRBV21-1 is tagged as a pseudogene. There are 16 residues in the CDR3. The chain's CDR3 is CASSSSWGLNTGELFF. The CDR3 DNA reads as TGTGCCAGCAGTTCCTCGTGGGGGCTGAACACCGGGGAGCTGTTTTTT.

The V call is TRBV28, the J call TRBJ2-3; 7 nucleotides align to TRBD2. This CDR3 spans 15 amino acids. The J segment lost 3 bases and the V segment lost 3 bases, leaving 6 bases of the junction unmatched. CDR1 and CDR2 from the germline V gene are MDHEN and SYDVKM. For the CDR3, the DNA is TGTGCCAGCAGTTTTCTGGGAGGGAGTACAGATACGCAGTATTTT. Amino acids: CASSFLGGSTDTQYF.

The chain has TRBV7-8 and TRBJ2-5; D remains unclear. V was trimmed by 5 bases and J by 5 bases, leaving 15 bases between them. Germline V CDR1 and CDR2: SGHVS, FQNEAQ. This CDR3 has 14 amino acids. The CDR3 loop is CASSRREGVETQYF. The CDR3, as DNA: TGTGCCAGCAGCCGTAGAGAAGGAGTGGAGACCCAGTACTTC.